This TCR beta chain appears in the sequencing data of a study of cytomegalovirus exposure and HLA in healthy donors. Overall study findings and caveats: Compared with the roughly 670-donor mean, an Asian-associated ancestry cluster reportedly had fewer N-insertions, according to a later analysis. Prior analysis indicated that the majority of TCR beta V segments exhibited productivity approximately 87% or approximately 30% of the time. Later on, an analysis tied 15,000 to 20,000 TCR beta sequences to HLA alleles at 0.05 false discovery rate.

PCR employed 60 Vbeta and 13 Jbeta primers. Some clones are missing from TCRdb's copy, which holds only in-frame ones; the method was immunoSEQ multiplex PCR. The repertoire holds some 200,000 clones, with just under 70% as singletons. This CDR3 has 15 residues. Trimming took off 3 bases at V and 0 bases at J, with 9 bases between the two ends. Germline V gives CDR1 LNHDA, CDR2 SQIVND (reference sequence). Points on this clone: Antigen specificity is unknown.

The specimen sequenced was PBMCs. The chain employs TRBV19 and TRBJ1-5; possible D gene TRBD1, 6 bases. The sequence was collected from a man aged 40-55 years in good health and CMV-seropositive. DNA of the CDR3: TGTGCCAGTAGTATTCAGGGGACTAGCAATCAGCCCCAGCATTTT. It encodes CASSIQGTSNQPQHF.